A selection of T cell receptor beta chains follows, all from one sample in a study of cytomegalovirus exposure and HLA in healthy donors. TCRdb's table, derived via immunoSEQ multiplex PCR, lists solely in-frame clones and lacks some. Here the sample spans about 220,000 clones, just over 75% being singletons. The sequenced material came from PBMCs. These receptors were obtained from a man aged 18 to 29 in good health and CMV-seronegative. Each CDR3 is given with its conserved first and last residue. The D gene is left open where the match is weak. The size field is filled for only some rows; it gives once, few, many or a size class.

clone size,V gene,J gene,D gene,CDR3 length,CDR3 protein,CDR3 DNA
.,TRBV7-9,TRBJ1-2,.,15,CASRPRDTSNYGYTF,TGTGCCAGCAGGCCCCGGGACACCTCTAACTATGGCTACACCTTC
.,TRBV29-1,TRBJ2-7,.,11,CSVRSSYEQYF,TGCAGCGTTCGGTCCTCCTACGAGCAGTACTTC
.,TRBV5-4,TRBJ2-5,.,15,CASSLGGMAQETQYF,TGTGCCAGCAGCTTGGGGGGCATGGCCCAAGAGACCCAGTACTTC
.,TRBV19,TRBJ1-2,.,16,CASRPDPSQGSSGYTF,TGTGCCAGTAGACCAGACCCTTCACAGGGATCCTCTGGCTACACCTTC
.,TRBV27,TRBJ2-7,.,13,CASSLTGFGEQYF,TGTGCCAGCAGTTTAACCGGGTTTGGCGAGCAGTACTTC
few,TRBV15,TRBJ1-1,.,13,CATSRGSVAEAFF,TGTGCCACCAGCAGAGGGTCAGTCGCTGAAGCTTTCTTT
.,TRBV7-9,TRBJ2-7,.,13,CASSSGLLYEQYF,TGTGCCAGCAGCTCCGGACTACTCTACGAGCAGTACTTC
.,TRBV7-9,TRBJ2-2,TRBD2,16,CASSGLAGMNTGELFF,TGTGCCAGCAGCGGCCTAGCGGGGATGAACACCGGGGAGCTGTTTTTT
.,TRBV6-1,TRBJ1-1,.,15,CASSEGALRHTEAFF,TGTGCCAGCAGTGAAGGGGCATTACGGCACACTGAAGCTTTCTTT
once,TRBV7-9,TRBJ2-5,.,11,CASSPSETQYF,TGTGCCAGCAGCCCTAGTGAGACCCAGTACTTC
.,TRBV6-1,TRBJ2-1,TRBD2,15,CASRAGTSVYNEQFF,TGTGCCAGCAGGGCTGGGACTAGCGTTTACAATGAGCAGTTCTTC
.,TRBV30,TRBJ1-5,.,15,CAWSSGGKGNQPQHF,TGTGCCTGGAGTTCGGGAGGGAAGGGCAATCAGCCCCAGCATTTT
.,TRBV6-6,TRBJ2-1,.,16,CASSGGAILSYNEQFF,TGTGCCAGCTCGGGTGGGGCAATTCTATCCTACAATGAGCAGTTCTTC
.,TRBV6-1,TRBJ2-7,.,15,CASSDLAGTNYEQYF,TGTGCCAGCAGTGATCTGGCGGGCACGAACTACGAGCAGTACTTC
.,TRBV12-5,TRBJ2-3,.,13,CASGRIEVGTQYF,TGTGCTAGTGGCCGGATTGAGGTCGGTACGCAGTATTTT
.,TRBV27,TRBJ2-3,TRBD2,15,CASSASGSGTDTQYF,TGTGCCAGCAGTGCTAGCGGGAGTGGCACAGATACGCAGTATTTT
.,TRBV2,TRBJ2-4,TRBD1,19,CASRLMIQGTGGPKNIQYF,TGTGCCAGCAGGCTAATGATTCAGGGGACAGGGGGCCCCAAAAACATTCAGTACTTC
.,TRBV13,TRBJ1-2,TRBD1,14,CASSRDRTGYGYTF,TGTGCCAGCAGCCGGGACAGGACGGGTTATGGCTACACCTTC
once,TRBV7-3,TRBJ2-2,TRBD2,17,CASSLQPSGSGTGELFF,TGTGCCAGCAGCTTACAGCCTAGCGGGAGTGGGACCGGGGAGCTGTTTTTT
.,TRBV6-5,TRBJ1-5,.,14,CASSPAGDNQPQHF,TGTGCCAGCAGCCCCGCCGGGGACAATCAGCCCCAGCATTTT
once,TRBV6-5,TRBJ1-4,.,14,CASSYRAGREKLFF,TGTGCCAGCAGTTACAGGGCAGGGCGGGAAAAACTGTTTTTT
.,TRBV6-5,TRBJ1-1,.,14,CASSPGQSPTEAFF,TGTGCCAGCAGTCCGGGACAAAGCCCCACTGAAGCTTTCTTT
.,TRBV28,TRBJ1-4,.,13,CASSGGPGEKLFF,TGTGCCAGCAGTGGAGGACCGGGCGAAAAACTGTTTTTT
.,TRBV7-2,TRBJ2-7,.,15,CASSLFASDGYEQYF,TGTGCCAGCAGCTTATTTGCTAGCGATGGTTACGAGCAGTACTTC
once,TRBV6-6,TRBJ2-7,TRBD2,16,CASSPASGRDSYEQYF,TGTGCCAGCAGTCCCGCTAGCGGGAGGGACTCCTACGAGCAGTACTTC
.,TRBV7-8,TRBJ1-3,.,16,CASSWGGPASGNTIYF,TGTGCCAGCAGCTGGGGGGGGCCCGCTTCTGGAAACACCATATATTTT
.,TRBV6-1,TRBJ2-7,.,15,CASSETGYSSYEQYF,TGTGCCAGCAGTGAAACAGGGTATAGCTCCTACGAGCAGTACTTC
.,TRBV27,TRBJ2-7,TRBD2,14,CASRELGRGYEQYF,TGTGCCAGCAGAGAATTGGGGAGGGGCTACGAGCAGTACTTC
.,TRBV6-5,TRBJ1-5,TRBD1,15,CASSPTGDSNQPQHF,TGTGCCAGCAGCCCTACAGGGGACAGCAATCAGCCCCAGCATTTT
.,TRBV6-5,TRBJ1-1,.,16,CASSYSISVMNTEAFF,TGTGCCAGCAGTTACTCGATTTCAGTTATGAACACTGAAGCTTTCTTT
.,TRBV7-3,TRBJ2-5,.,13,CASSLTAQETQYF,TGTGCCAGCAGCTTAACGGCCCAGGAGACCCAGTACTTC
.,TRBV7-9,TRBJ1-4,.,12,CSSSLNSEKLFF,TGTTCCAGCAGCTTAAACAGTGAAAAACTGTTTTTT
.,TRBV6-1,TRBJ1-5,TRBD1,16,CASSERGGQGQGPQHF,TGTGCCAGCAGTGAAAGGGGGGGACAGGGGCAGGGGCCCCAGCATTTT
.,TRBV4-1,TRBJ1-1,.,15,CASSQDRAGPTEAFF,TGCGCCAGCAGCCAAGATCGGGCAGGGCCGACTGAAGCTTTCTTT
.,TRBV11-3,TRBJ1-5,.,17,CASSLARYSRSNQPQHF,TGTGCCAGCAGCTTAGCGCGTTACAGTAGGAGCAATCAGCCCCAGCATTTT
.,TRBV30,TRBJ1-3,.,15,CASRQGEEPGNTIYF,TGTGCCTCACGACAAGGGGAAGAACCTGGAAACACCATATATTTT
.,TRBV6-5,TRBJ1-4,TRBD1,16,CASSSNPRTGDEKLFF,TGTGCCAGCAGTTCCAACCCTAGGACAGGGGATGAAAAACTGTTTTTT
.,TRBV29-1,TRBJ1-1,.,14,CSVEDQATNTEAFF,TGCAGCGTTGAAGATCAGGCTACGAACACTGAAGCTTTCTTT
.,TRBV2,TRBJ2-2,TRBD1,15,CASSGQGRNTGELFF,TGTGCCAGCAGTGGACAGGGTAGGAACACCGGGGAGCTGTTTTTT
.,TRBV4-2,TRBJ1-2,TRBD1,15,CASSLAGTGTRGYTF,TGTGCCAGCAGCCTAGCCGGGACAGGGACGAGGGGCTACACCTTC
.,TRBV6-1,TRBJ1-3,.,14,CASSQGYSGNTIYF,TGTGCCAGCAGTCAGGGGTACTCTGGAAACACCATATATTTT
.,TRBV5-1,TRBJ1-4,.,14,CASSLASPDEKLFF,TGCGCCAGCAGCTTGGCGTCCCCGGATGAAAAACTGTTTTTT
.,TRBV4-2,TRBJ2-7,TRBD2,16,CASSQGIAGGIGEQYF,TGTGCCAGCAGCCAAGGGATAGCGGGAGGGATTGGCGAGCAGTACTTC
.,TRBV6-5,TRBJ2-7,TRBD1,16,CASSYSRGQGVYEQYF,TGTGCCAGCAGTTACTCGAGGGGACAGGGAGTATACGAGCAGTACTTC